Each of the 12 T cell receptor beta chains below was sequenced from the same sample in a study of CD8 T cells in ankylosing spondylitis. TCRdb analysed the 5' RACE reads with MiXCR anew, one entry per CDR3 protein. The table lists about 36,000 distinct CDR3 sequences, 13% of them singletons. Sequencing used synovial fluid, either unsorted or a sorted T cell fraction (not recorded which). The origin of the receptors is a male donor with ankylosing spondylitis.

This clonotype was seen ten or more times. The V and J genes are TRBV5-1 and TRBJ1-1; a possible D gene is TRBD1 (6 bases). The germline V and J ends were trimmed by 4 bases and 1 base, with 14 bases remaining between them. Germline V CDR1 and CDR2: SGHRS, YFSETQ. The CDR3 extends over 15 amino acids. CDR3 residues: CASSRTGLGNTEAFF. The CDR3 DNA is TGCGCCAGCAGCAGAACAGGGTTAGGGAACACTGAAGCTTTCTTT.

The chain links TRBV5-1 to TRBJ1-2; a possible D gene is TRBD1 (5 bases). V lost 0 bases, J lost 2 bases, and 14 bases lay in between. CDR3 length: 16 amino acids. From germline, CDR1 is SGHRS and CDR2 YFSETQ. CDR3 sequence: CASSLERTGPNYGYTF. In DNA, the CDR3 is TGCGCCAGCAGCTTGGAGCGAACAGGACCCAACTATGGCTACACCTTC. The complete variable domain, with remaining parts taken from reference TRBV5-1 and TRBJ1-2, reads KAGVTQTPRYLIKTRGQQVTLSCSPISGHRSVSWYQQTPGQGLQFLFEYFSETQRNKGNFPGRFSGRQFSNSRSEMNVSTLELGDSALYLCASSLERTGPNYGYTFGSGTRLTVV.

This clonotype was observed many times. The V and J genes are TRBV20-1 and TRBJ1-2; TRBD1 agrees at 7 bases. Germline CDR1 DFQATT, CDR2 SNEGSKA (reference sequence). CDR3 length equals 15 residues. V shed 5 bases and J 4 bases; nucleotides not matched to a gene: 13. CDR3: CSALAGTEDFYGYTF. The CDR3, as DNA: TGCAGTGCTCTTGCGGGGACAGAAGACTTCTATGGCTACACCTTC.

The CDR3: CASSPGTGLAEAFF. As DNA, the CDR3 is TGTGCCAGCAGCCCTGGGACAGGGCTAGCGGAAGCTTTCTTT. This chain connects TRBV5-6 to TRBJ1-1; 9 nucleotides match TRBD1. Per germline, CDR1 SGHDT and CDR2 YYEEEE. After removal of 4 bases from V and 8 bases from J, the junction contained 9 bases not matched to a gene. CDR3 size: 14 residues.

This chain joins TRBV27 and TRBJ1-1; tentatively, D is TRBD1 (6 bases). Germline CDR1 reads MNHEY; CDR2 reads SMNVEV (reference sequence). The CDR3 spans 16 residues. Trimming took off 3 bases at V and 0 bases at J, with 14 bases between the two ends. In DNA, the CDR3 is TGTGCCAGCAGTTTCACATGGGACACCATGAACACTGAAGCTTTCTTT. Encoded protein: CASSFTWDTMNTEAFF.

This clonotype is medium-sized (0.01 to 0.1%) within its sample. As DNA, the CDR3 is TGTGCCAGCTGGGGGAGTCAGCCCCAGCATTTT. Its translation is CASWGSQPQHF. The J gene is TRBJ1-5, the V gene TRBV3-1, with D tentatively TRBD1 (5 bases). Germline CDR1 reads LGHDT; CDR2 reads YNNKEL (reference sequence). The CDR3 sequence is 11 residues long. V lost 8 bases and J lost 6, with 8 bases in between.

This chain connects TRBV29-1 to TRBJ2-7; D is tentatively TRBD1 or TRBD2 (5 bases each). CDR3 length: 12 residues. Between the trimmed V and J ends, which lost 7 bases and 1 base, there was a span of 11 bases. Germline assignment: CDR1 SQVTM and CDR2 ANQGSEA. CDR3 sequence reads: CSARDGSYEQYF. CDR3 coding DNA: TGCAGCGCACGGGACGGTTCCTACGAGCAGTACTTC.

This clonotype was seen more than once but under ten times. The gene calls are TRBV7-9 and TRBJ2-3; 7 bases map to TRBD1. Trimming removed 0 bases from V and 5 bases from J; junction bases left unmatched: 5. Germline V CDR1 and CDR2: SEHNR, FQNEAQ (reference sequence). This CDR3 has 15 amino acids. The CDR3 reads CASSLAVQGEDTQYF. The CDR3, as DNA: TGTGCCAGCAGCTTAGCAGTTCAGGGGGAAGATACGCAGTATTTT.

This clonotype appeared many times. The V call is TRBV6-2 or TRBV6-3, the J call TRBJ2-5, with 11 bases aligning to TRBD2. Germline V CDR1 and CDR2: MNHEY, SVGEGT. With 2 bases clipped from V and 4 bases from J, the junction kept 3 bases outside the gene matches. The CDR3 runs to 15 residues. The CDR3 spells CASSYPTSGGETQYF. The CDR3 DNA is TGTGCCAGCAGTTACCCTACTAGCGGGGGAGAGACCCAGTACTTC.

This clonotype came up many times. The V and J genes are TRBV7-2 and TRBJ2-7; 7 bases map to TRBD1. CDR3 size: 14 residues. Looked up from germline, CDR1 is SGHTA and CDR2 is FQGNSA. The junction had 4 bases not matched to a gene; V was cut back by 5 bases and J by 0 bases. Written as DNA, the CDR3 is TGTGCCAGCAGCGCCTACAGGGGCTCCTACGAGCAGTACTTC. Protein: CASSAYRGSYEQYF.

The genes are TRBV30 and TRBJ2-5; the D gene is possibly TRBD1 (6 bases). The V end lost 3 bases, the J end lost 1 base, and 9 bases lay between the germline ends. Per germline, CDR1 GTSNPN and CDR2 SVGIG (reference sequence). The CDR3 is made up of 13 amino acids. The CDR3 protein is CAWRKQGQETQYF. In DNA, the CDR3 is TGTGCCTGGAGAAAACAGGGCCAAGAGACCCAGTACTTC.

This clonotype was observed once. The gene calls are TRBV4-3 and TRBJ2-7; D remains unclear. The ends were cut back, 1 base at V and 4 bases at J, with 14 bases in the middle. The germline V gene has CDR1 LGHNA and CDR2 YSLEER. The CDR3 has 15 residues. CDR3 in DNA: TGCGCCAGCAGCCAAGGCTTACTGGGGTTTTACGAGCAGTACTTC. Its protein is CASSQGLLGFYEQYF.